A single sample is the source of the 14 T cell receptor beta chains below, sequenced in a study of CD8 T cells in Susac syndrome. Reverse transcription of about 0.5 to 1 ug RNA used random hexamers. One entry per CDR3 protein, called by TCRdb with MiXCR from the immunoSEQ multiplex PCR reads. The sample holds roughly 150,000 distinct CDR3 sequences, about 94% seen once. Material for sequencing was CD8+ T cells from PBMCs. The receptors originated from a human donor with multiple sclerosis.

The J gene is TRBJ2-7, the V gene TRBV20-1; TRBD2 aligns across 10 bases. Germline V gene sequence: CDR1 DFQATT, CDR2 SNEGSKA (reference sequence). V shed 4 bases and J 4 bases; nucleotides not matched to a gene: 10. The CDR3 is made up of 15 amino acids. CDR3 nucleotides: TGCAGTGCTACTTCTAGCGGGGGCTCTTCTTACGAGCAGTACTTC. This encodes CSATSSGGSSYEQYF.

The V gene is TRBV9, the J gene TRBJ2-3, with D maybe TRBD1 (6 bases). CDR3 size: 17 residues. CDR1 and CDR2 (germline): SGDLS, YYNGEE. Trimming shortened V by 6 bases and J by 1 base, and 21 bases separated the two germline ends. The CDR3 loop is CASTLGGGGLGTDTQYF. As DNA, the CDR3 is TGTGCCAGCACCCTAGGGGGTGGGGGTCTGGGCACAGATACGCAGTATTTT. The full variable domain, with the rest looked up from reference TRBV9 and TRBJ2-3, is DSGVTQTPKHLITATGQRVTLRCSPRSGDLSVYWYQQSLDQGLQFLIQYYNGEERAKGNILERFSAQQFPDLHSELNLSSLELGDSALYFCASTLGGGGLGTDTQYFGPGTRLTVL.

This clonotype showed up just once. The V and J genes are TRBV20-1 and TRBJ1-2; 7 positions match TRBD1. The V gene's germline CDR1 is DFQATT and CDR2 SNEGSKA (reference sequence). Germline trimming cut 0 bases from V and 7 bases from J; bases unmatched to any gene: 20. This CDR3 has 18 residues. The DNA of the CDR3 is TGCAGTGCTAGAGAGGATGAGGGGGCGCAAATCGGGCAGTTTGGCTACACCTTC. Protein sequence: CSAREDEGAQIGQFGYTF.

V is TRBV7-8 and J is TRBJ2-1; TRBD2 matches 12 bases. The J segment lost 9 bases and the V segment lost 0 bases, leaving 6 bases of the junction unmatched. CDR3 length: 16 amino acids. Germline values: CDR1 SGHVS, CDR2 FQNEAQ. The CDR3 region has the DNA TGTGCCAGCAGCTTAGCACTAGCGGGGGGCAAGGGTGAGCAGTTCTTC. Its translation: CASSLALAGGKGEQFF.

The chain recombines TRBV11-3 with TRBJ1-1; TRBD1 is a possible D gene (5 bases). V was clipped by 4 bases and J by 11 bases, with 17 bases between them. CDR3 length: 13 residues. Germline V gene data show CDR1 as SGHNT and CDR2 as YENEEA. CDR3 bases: TGTGCCAGCAGCTACCGTCTGACAGCCAGGGCTTTCTTT. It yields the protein CASSYRLTARAFF.

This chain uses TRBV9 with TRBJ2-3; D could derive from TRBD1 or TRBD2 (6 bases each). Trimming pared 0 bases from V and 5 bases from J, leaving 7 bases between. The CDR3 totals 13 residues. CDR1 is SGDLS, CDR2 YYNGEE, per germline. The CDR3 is CASSVEGGDTQYF. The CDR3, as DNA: TGTGCCAGCAGCGTAGAGGGGGGAGATACGCAGTATTTT.

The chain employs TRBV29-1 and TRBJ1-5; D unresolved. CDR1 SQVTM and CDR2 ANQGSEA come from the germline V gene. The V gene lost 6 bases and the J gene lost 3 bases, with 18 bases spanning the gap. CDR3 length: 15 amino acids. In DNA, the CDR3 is TGCAGCGTACCCGAAGAGGGTAAGGTCAATCAGCCCCAGCATTTT. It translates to CSVPEEGKVNQPQHF.

CDR3 protein: CAWRPSRGRLAGAARVTQYF. CDR3 sequence (DNA): TGTGCCTGGAGACCCTCCCGGGGGAGACTAGCGGGGGCCGCGAGAGTGACCCAGTACTTC. The V call is TRBV30, the J call TRBJ2-5, with TRBD2 matching over 12 bases. The germline gives CDR1 GTSNPN, CDR2 SVGIG (reference sequence). This CDR3 is built from 20 residues. The trim removed 3 bases at V and 7 bases at J, leaving 24 bases unmatched.

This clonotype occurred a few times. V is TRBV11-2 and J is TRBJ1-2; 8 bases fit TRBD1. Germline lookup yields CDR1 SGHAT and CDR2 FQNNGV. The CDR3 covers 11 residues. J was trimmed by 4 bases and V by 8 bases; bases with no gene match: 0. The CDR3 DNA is TGTGCCAGCGGACAGGGCTATGGCTACACCTTC. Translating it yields CASGQGYGYTF.

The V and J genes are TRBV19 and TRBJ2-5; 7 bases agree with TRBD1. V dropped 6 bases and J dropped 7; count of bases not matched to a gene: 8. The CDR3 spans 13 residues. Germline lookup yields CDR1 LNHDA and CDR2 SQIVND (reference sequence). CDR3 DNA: TGTGCCAGTAGCCTGACAGGGACCGGGACCCAGTACTTC. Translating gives CASSLTGTGTQYF.

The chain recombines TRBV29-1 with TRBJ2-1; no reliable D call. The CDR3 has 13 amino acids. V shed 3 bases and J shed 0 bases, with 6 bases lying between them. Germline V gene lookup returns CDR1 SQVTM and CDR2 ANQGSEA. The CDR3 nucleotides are TGCAGCGTTGAGGGAAGCTCCTACAATGAGCAGTTCTTC. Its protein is CSVEGSSYNEQFF.

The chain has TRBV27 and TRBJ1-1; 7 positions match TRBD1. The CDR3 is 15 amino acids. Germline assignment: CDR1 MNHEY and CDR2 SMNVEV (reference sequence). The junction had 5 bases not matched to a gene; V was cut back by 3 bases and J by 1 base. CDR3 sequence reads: CASSLGTAPNTEAFF. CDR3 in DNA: TGTGCCAGCAGTTTGGGGACAGCCCCGAACACTGAAGCTTTCTTT.

The CDR3 reads CASSPTGWGTDTQYF. DNA of the CDR3: TGTGCCAGCAGTCCGACAGGATGGGGCACAGATACGCAGTATTTT. This sequence joins TRBV6-5 and TRBJ2-3, with D possibly being TRBD1 (6 bases). Deletions cut 5 bases from V and 1 base from J, with 13 bases between. Germline lookup yields CDR1 MNHEY and CDR2 SVGAGI. The CDR3 consists of 15 residues.

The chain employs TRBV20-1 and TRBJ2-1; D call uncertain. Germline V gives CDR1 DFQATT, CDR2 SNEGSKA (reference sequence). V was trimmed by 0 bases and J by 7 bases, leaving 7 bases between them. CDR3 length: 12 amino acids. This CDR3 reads CSARDYLNEQFF. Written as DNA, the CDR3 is TGCAGTGCTAGAGACTATCTGAATGAGCAGTTCTTC.